These 13 T cell receptor beta chains were all obtained from the same sample, sequenced in a study of cytomegalovirus exposure and HLA in healthy donors. It was with 60 Vbeta and 13 Jbeta primers that the PCR ran. Only in-frame clones appear in the TCRdb table, and some are missing; sequencing was by immunoSEQ multiplex PCR. The table shows around 120,000 clones, with 80% occurring only once. Sequencing used PBMCs. All receptors derive from a female donor in good health and CMV-seropositive.

V and J are TRBV10-2 and TRBJ2-7; D may be TRBD1 (6 bases). This CDR3 is 14 amino acids long. The germline gives CDR1 WSHSY, CDR2 SAAADI. V was cut by 7 bases and J by 0 bases, with 13 bases left in between. The DNA of the CDR3 is TGCGCCAGCAAATCGGGACACTCCTCCTACGAGCAGTACTTC. Protein: CASKSGHSSYEQYF.

J is TRBJ1-3 and V is TRBV30; the D is unclear. Germline V CDR1 and CDR2: GTSNPN, SVGIG (reference sequence). The ends were cut back, 3 bases at V and 4 bases at J, with 13 bases in the middle. CDR3 length equals 14 residues. The CDR3 nucleotides are TGTGCCTGGAGACCGGGTTCTTCCGGAAACACCATATATTTT. The encoded protein is CAWRPGSSGNTIYF. Together with reference TRBV30 and TRBJ1-3, the CDR3 gives the full variable domain: SQTIHQWPATLVQPVGSPLSLECTVEGTSNPNLYWYRQAAGRGLQLLFYSVGIGQISSEVPQNLSASRPQDRQFILSSKKLLLSDSGFYLCAWRPGSSGNTIYFGEGSWLTVV.

The rearrangement uses TRBV2 and TRBJ2-3; 7 bases align to TRBD2. V was clipped by 4 bases and J by 4 bases; unmatched bases: 8. The CDR3 extends over 15 amino acids. The V gene's germline CDR1 is SNHLY and CDR2 FYNNEI. The CDR3: CASSAGAGRADTQYF. The DNA for the CDR3 is TGTGCCAGCAGTGCGGGAGCGGGGAGAGCAGATACGCAGTATTTT.

The CDR3 coding sequence is TGTGCCAGCAGCTTTACACGGGTAACTAATGGCTACACCTTC. Encoded protein: CASSFTRVTNGYTF. The V gene is TRBV11-2, the J gene TRBJ1-2; D is undetermined. Deletions cut 3 bases from V and 6 bases from J, with 14 bases between. The germline V gene encodes CDR1 SGHAT and CDR2 FQNNGV. This CDR3 comprises 14 residues.

The chain combines TRBV21-1 with TRBJ2-6; the D segment call TRBD1 is taken from the table without a DNA check. TRBV21-1 has pseudogene status. CDR3 length equals 17 residues. CDR3 sequence (DNA): TGTGCCAGCAGCAGGGACAGGGGACGCTCTGGGGCCAACGTCCTGACTTTC. Amino acid sequence: CASSRDRGRSGANVLTF.

The J gene is TRBJ1-6, the V gene TRBV18; possibly TRBD1 for D (5 bases). Deletions cut 4 bases from V and 4 bases from J, with 5 bases between. This CDR3 is built from 13 residues. Germline assignment: CDR1 KGHSH and CDR2 LQKENI. CDR3 nucleotides: TGTGCCAGCTCACAGGGGTATAATTCACCCCTCCACTTT. It codes for CASSQGYNSPLHF.

This chain joins TRBV25-1 and TRBJ1-1; unclear D gene. Trimming took off 0 bases at V and 3 bases at J, with 11 bases between the two ends. Germline lookup yields CDR1 MGHDK and CDR2 SYGVNS. The CDR3 length is 15 residues. The CDR3 sequence is CASSEYGREDTEAFF. As DNA, the CDR3 is TGTGCCAGCAGTGAATATGGTCGCGAGGACACTGAAGCTTTCTTT.

The CDR3 loop reads CASSVAGGLGEQYF. The CDR3 DNA is TGTGCCAGCAGCGTAGCCGGGGGGCTCGGCGAGCAGTACTTC. V usage is TRBV9 and J usage is TRBJ2-7; possible D gene TRBD2, 7 bases. CDR3 size: 14 residues. The germline V gene has CDR1 SGDLS and CDR2 YYNGEE. The V and J ends lost 0 bases and 6 bases respectively, with 13 bases between them.

This rearrangement joins TRBV7-9 to TRBJ2-1, with TRBD2 matching 7 bases. V trimming: 1 base; J trimming: 4 bases; junction bases outside the gene matches: 4. Germline CDR1 reads SEHNR; CDR2 reads FQNEAQ (reference sequence). The CDR3 extends over 15 amino acids. The chain's CDR3 is CASSLGTSAYNEQFF. CDR3 DNA: TGTGCCAGCAGCTTAGGGACTAGTGCGTACAATGAGCAGTTCTTC.

The chain employs TRBV7-2 and TRBJ1-2, with D perhaps matching TRBD1 (5 bases). The CDR3 length is 14 residues. Germline lookup yields CDR1 SGHTA and CDR2 FQGNSA. V lost 4 bases, J lost 2 bases, and 11 bases lay in between. The CDR3 nucleotides are TGTGCCAGCAGCTCGGGCCGGGGGAACTATGGCTACACCTTC. This gives the protein CASSSGRGNYGYTF.

The chain links TRBV5-1 to TRBJ2-7; weak D call: TRBD1 (5 bases). Trimming removed 4 bases at V and 3 bases at J, with 17 bases between. This CDR3 is built from 15 residues. Germline V gives CDR1 SGHRS, CDR2 YFSETQ. The CDR3 region is CASSPSPQGNYEQYF. The CDR3 coding sequence is TGCGCCAGCAGCCCCTCCCCCCAGGGTAACTACGAGCAGTACTTC.

The count of this clone is one. This sequence joins TRBV19 and TRBJ2-7, with TRBD2 matching over 14 bases. Germline CDR1 and CDR2: LNHDA and SQIVND (reference sequence). CDR3 length: 13 amino acids. The V gene end was trimmed by 10 bases and the J gene end by 3 bases; junction bases not matched to a gene: 2. CDR3 sequence (DNA): TGTGCCACCGGGACTAGCGGGGGCTACGAGCAGTACTTC. Translation: CATGTSGGYEQYF.

DNA of the CDR3: TGCGCCAGCAGCTTAGGGGACAGGGGATTCACAGATACGCAGTATTTT. As protein: CASSLGDRGFTDTQYF. The chain is built from TRBV5-1 and TRBJ2-3, with 10 bases that match TRBD1. Germline V lookup: CDR1 SGHRS, CDR2 YFSETQ. The CDR3 is 16 residues long. V shed 2 bases, J shed 2 bases, and the junction held 5 bases outside the gene matches.